This is a list of T cell receptor beta chains from one sample in a study of cytomegalovirus exposure and HLA in healthy donors. The data were produced by immunoSEQ multiplex PCR, yet TCRdb's version contains in-frame clones alone and is incomplete. Of 100,000 to 150,000 clones in the sample, under 90% are singletons; the top ten hold about 2%. Sequencing used PBMCs. The receptor set was obtained from a woman in her late teens or twenties in good health and CMV-seronegative. The CDR3 runs from the conserved cysteine through the conserved F or W. The D gene is left open where the match is weak. Clone size appears in some rows only: once, few, many, or a class for an expanded clone.

J: TRBJ2-3; V: TRBV4-2; size: NA; length: 14; D: NA; CDR3: CASSPGLRGDTQYF; DNA: TGTGCCAGCAGCCCGGGACTTAGAGGGGATACGCAGTATTTT
J: TRBJ1-5; V: TRBV27; size: NA; length: 14; D: NA; CDR3: CASSLFGGPGPQHF; DNA: TGTGCCAGCAGTTTATTTGGGGGCCCCGGGCCCCAGCATTTT
J: TRBJ1-5; V: TRBV6-6; size: NA; length: 16; D: NA; CDR3: CASSYSPGLSNQPQHF; DNA: TGTGCCAGCAGTTACTCGCCCGGACTTAGCAATCAGCCCCAGCATTTT
J: TRBJ2-2; V: TRBV13; size: NA; length: 14; D: NA; CDR3: CASSLGSTTGELFF; DNA: TGTGCCAGCAGCTTAGGCAGTACCACCGGGGAGCTGTTTTTT
J: TRBJ1-2; V: TRBV4-1; size: NA; length: 16; D: NA; CDR3: CASSQRATPGAYGYTF; DNA: TGCGCCAGCAGCCAACGGGCAACCCCGGGAGCCTATGGCTACACCTTC
J: TRBJ1-3; V: TRBV5-4; size: NA; length: 15; D: NA; CDR3: CASSLDQGFGNTIYF; DNA: TGTGCCAGCAGCTTGGATCAGGGTTTCGGAAACACCATATATTTT
J: TRBJ2-1; V: TRBV7-9; size: NA; length: 14; D: TRBD1; CDR3: CASSLAVGQSEQFF; DNA: TGTGCCAGCAGCTTGGCGGTGGGACAGTCCGAGCAGTTCTTC
J: TRBJ1-1; V: TRBV9; size: NA; length: 12; D: TRBD1; CDR3: CASSGTGGGAFF; DNA: TGTGCCAGCAGCGGAACAGGGGGCGGTGCTTTCTTT
J: TRBJ1-2; V: TRBV15; size: once; length: 17; D: TRBD1; CDR3: CATSSLTGGSANYGYTF; DNA: TGTGCCACCAGCAGCTTGACAGGGGGCTCAGCTAACTATGGCTACACCTTC
J: TRBJ2-5; V: TRBV28; size: NA; length: 13; D: TRBD2; CDR3: CASSLAGGETQYF; DNA: TGTGCCAGCAGTTTAGCGGGAGGTGAGACCCAGTACTTC
J: TRBJ2-7; V: TRBV15; size: NA; length: 14; D: NA; CDR3: CATSTLLASFQQYF; DNA: TGTGCCACCAGCACCCTCTTGGCTAGTTTTCAGCAGTACTTC
J: TRBJ2-3; V: TRBV6-1; size: NA; length: 17; D: TRBD2; CDR3: CASSELAGGGSTDTQYF; DNA: TGTGCCAGCAGTGAACTAGCGGGAGGGGGTAGTACAGATACGCAGTATTTT
J: TRBJ1-5; V: TRBV11-2; size: NA; length: 16; D: NA; CDR3: CASSIFGTRVVGPQHF; DNA: TGTGCCAGCAGCATCTTCGGGACAAGGGTAGTGGGGCCCCAGCATTTT
J: TRBJ2-7; V: TRBV7-9; size: NA; length: 14; D: NA; CDR3: CASSLAGRVYEQYF; DNA: TGTGCCAGCAGCTTAGCAGGCAGGGTCTACGAGCAGTACTTC
J: TRBJ1-2; V: TRBV30; size: NA; length: 12; D: TRBD1; CDR3: CAWNQGQGGYTF; DNA: TGTGCCTGGAACCAAGGACAGGGAGGCTACACCTTC
J: TRBJ2-7; V: TRBV6-1; size: NA; length: 15; D: TRBD2; CDR3: CASSEGSGRLYEQYF; DNA: TGTGCCAGCAGTGAGGGTAGCGGGAGGCTCTACGAGCAGTACTTC
J: TRBJ1-1; V: TRBV14; size: NA; length: 15; D: NA; CDR3: CASSQVWGGGTEAFF; DNA: TGTGCCAGCAGCCAAGTATGGGGAGGTGGAACTGAAGCTTTCTTT
J: TRBJ1-2; V: TRBV9; size: NA; length: 14; D: NA; CDR3: CASSVASGYYGYTF; DNA: TGTGCCAGCAGCGTAGCTTCAGGGTACTATGGCTACACCTTC
J: TRBJ1-4; V: TRBV30; size: NA; length: 13; D: NA; CDR3: CAWRRDTYEKLFF; DNA: TGTGCCTGGAGAAGGGACACCTATGAAAAACTGTTTTTT
J: TRBJ2-2; V: TRBV28; size: NA; length: 18; D: TRBD2; CDR3: CASSLAISGRLNTGELFF; DNA: TGTGCCAGCAGTTTGGCTATTAGCGGGAGATTAAACACCGGGGAGCTGTTTTTT
J: TRBJ2-1; V: TRBV9; size: NA; length: 15; D: TRBD2; CDR3: CASSVASGKFTEQFF; DNA: TGTGCCAGCAGCGTAGCTAGCGGGAAGTTTACTGAGCAGTTCTTC
J: TRBJ2-5; V: TRBV5-4; size: NA; length: 12; D: NA; CDR3: CASMETEETQYF; DNA: TGTGCCAGCATGGAGACAGAAGAGACCCAGTACTTC
J: TRBJ2-7; V: TRBV4-1; size: NA; length: 16; D: TRBD2; CDR3: CASSQELAGGTYEQYF; DNA: TGCGCCAGCAGCCAAGAGCTAGCGGGAGGAACATACGAGCAGTACTTC
J: TRBJ2-2; V: TRBV2; size: NA; length: 15; D: NA; CDR3: CASSERRGGTGELFF; DNA: TGTGCCAGCAGTGAACGCAGGGGCGGCACCGGGGAGCTGTTTTTT
J: TRBJ2-2; V: TRBV28; size: NA; length: 17; D: TRBD2; CDR3: CASSPRLAGGQPGELFF; DNA: TGTGCCAGCAGTCCCAGACTAGCGGGAGGGCAACCCGGGGAGCTGTTTTTT
J: TRBJ2-1; V: TRBV14; size: NA; length: 13; D: TRBD2; CDR3: CASSQEVAGVQFF; DNA: TGTGCCAGCAGCCAAGAGGTAGCGGGAGTACAGTTCTTC
J: TRBJ2-7; V: TRBV27; size: NA; length: 18; D: TRBD2; CDR3: CASSLLNEGAGALYEQYF; DNA: TGTGCCAGCAGTTTATTAAATGAGGGAGCGGGAGCCCTGTACGAGCAGTACTTC
J: TRBJ2-1; V: TRBV11-1; size: NA; length: 17; D: TRBD2; CDR3: CASSREQWAASGNEQFF; DNA: TGTGCCAGCAGCCGAGAGCAATGGGCGGCTAGCGGGAATGAGCAGTTCTTC
J: TRBJ2-7; V: TRBV27; size: NA; length: 14; D: TRBD2; CDR3: CASSSGLAATLPLF; DNA: TGTGCCAGCAGTTCGGGACTAGCGGCAACACTTCCCCTCTTC
J: TRBJ1-2; V: TRBV7-8; size: NA; length: 15; D: TRBD1; CDR3: CASSTGQLANYGYTF; DNA: TGTGCCAGCAGCACGGGACAGCTAGCTAACTATGGCTACACCTTC
J: TRBJ2-5; V: TRBV14; size: NA; length: 13; D: NA; CDR3: CASSHIARETQYF; DNA: TGTGCCAGCAGCCATATAGCGAGAGAGACCCAGTACTTC
J: TRBJ2-1; V: TRBV5-8; size: NA; length: 17; D: NA; CDR3: CASSGLGQPKHYNEQFF; DNA: TGTGCCAGCAGCGGGTTAGGACAGCCTAAACACTACAATGAGCAGTTCTTC
J: TRBJ1-4; V: TRBV2; size: NA; length: 14; D: TRBD1; CDR3: CASSEGTGAAKLFF; DNA: TGTGCCAGCAGTGAAGGGACAGGGGCGGCAAAACTGTTTTTT
J: TRBJ2-7; V: TRBV7-9; size: NA; length: 15; D: NA; CDR3: CASSLADNFSYEQYF; DNA: TGTGCCAGCAGCTTAGCGGACAATTTCTCCTACGAGCAGTACTTC
J: TRBJ1-1; V: TRBV12-5; size: NA; length: 22; D: NA; CDR3: CASGLVRGGFSFGSSMNTEAFF; DNA: TGTGCTAGTGGTTTGGTCCGGGGGGGTTTTTCGTTCGGGTCGTCAATGAACACTGAAGCTTTCTTT
J: TRBJ2-5; V: TRBV10-1; size: NA; length: 13; D: NA; CDR3: CASRGQREETQYF; DNA: TGCGCCAGCAGGGGACAGCGGGAGGAGACCCAGTACTTC
J: TRBJ1-2; V: TRBV5-4; size: NA; length: 13; D: TRBD1; CDR3: CASSSGTAYGYTF; DNA: TGTGCCAGCAGCTCCGGGACAGCCTATGGCTACACCTTC
J: TRBJ2-7; V: TRBV19; size: NA; length: 14; D: NA; CDR3: CASSPRGGGYEQYF; DNA: TGTGCCAGTAGCCCTCGGGGAGGGGGCTACGAGCAGTACTTC
J: TRBJ1-1; V: TRBV6-1; size: medium-sized; length: 14; D: NA; CDR3: CASTLGGPNTEAFF; DNA: TGTGCCAGCACCCTGGGGGGGCCGAACACTGAAGCTTTCTTT
J: TRBJ2-1; V: TRBV28; size: NA; length: 13; D: NA; CDR3: CASSLGGLNEQFF; DNA: TGTGCCAGCAGTTTAGGGGGCCTCAATGAGCAGTTCTTC
J: TRBJ1-1; V: TRBV30; size: once; length: 14; D: NA; CDR3: CAWSNRVGDTEAFF; DNA: TGTGCCTGGAGCAACAGGGTGGGAGACACTGAAGCTTTCTTT
J: TRBJ2-1; V: TRBV20-1; size: NA; length: 11; D: NA; CDR3: CSASHRNEQFF; DNA: TGCAGTGCTAGTCATCGGAATGAGCAGTTCTTC
J: TRBJ2-2; V: TRBV4-1; size: NA; length: 16; D: NA; CDR3: CASSQEPTSPPGELFF; DNA: TGCGCCAGCAGCCAAGAGCCTACTAGCCCCCCCGGGGAGCTGTTTTTT
J: TRBJ2-3; V: TRBV5-1; size: NA; length: 15; D: NA; CDR3: CASSLETSPTDTQYF; DNA: TGCGCCAGCAGCTTGGAAACTAGCCCCACAGATACGCAGTATTTT
J: TRBJ2-2; V: TRBV19; size: NA; length: 18; D: TRBD1; CDR3: CASMRGNRDRGLPGELFF; DNA: TGTGCCAGTATGAGGGGGAACCGGGACAGGGGACTCCCCGGGGAGCTGTTTTTT
J: TRBJ2-2; V: TRBV5-1; size: NA; length: 14; D: NA; CDR3: CASSQGQYTGELFF; DNA: TGCGCCAGCAGCCAAGGACAGTACACCGGGGAGCTGTTTTTT
J: TRBJ2-7; V: TRBV11-3; size: NA; length: 15; D: NA; CDR3: CASSLEVRGFYEQYF; DNA: TGTGCCAGCAGCTTAGAGGTCCGGGGTTTCTACGAGCAGTACTTC
J: TRBJ2-1; V: TRBV5-1; size: NA; length: 16; D: NA; CDR3: CASSLERQGSYNEQFF; DNA: TGCGCCAGCAGCTTGGAGAGGCAGGGCTCCTACAATGAGCAGTTCTTC
J: TRBJ2-5; V: TRBV2; size: few; length: 15; D: TRBD2; CDR3: CASSRTSGRGETQYF; DNA: TGTGCCAGCAGTCGGACTAGCGGGAGAGGAGAGACCCAGTACTTC
J: TRBJ2-7; V: TRBV6-5; size: NA; length: 13; D: NA; CDR3: CASSPRRAREQYF; DNA: TGTGCCAGCAGCCCCAGGAGGGCCCGCGAGCAGTACTTC
J: TRBJ1-5; V: TRBV18; size: NA; length: 15; D: NA; CDR3: CASSPGGWVGQPQHF; DNA: TGTGCCAGCTCACCAGGAGGCTGGGTCGGTCAGCCCCAGCATTTT
J: TRBJ2-1; V: TRBV11-3; size: NA; length: 13; D: TRBD1; CDR3: CASSTEQGNEQFF; DNA: TGTGCCAGCAGCACAGAACAGGGGAATGAGCAGTTCTTC
J: TRBJ2-7; V: TRBV5-1; size: NA; length: 15; D: TRBD2; CDR3: CASSFRSGRNYEQYF; DNA: TGCGCCAGCAGCTTTCGTAGCGGGAGGAACTACGAGCAGTACTTC
J: TRBJ2-7; V: TRBV11-3; size: NA; length: 12; D: NA; CDR3: CASSLDLAVQYF; DNA: TGTGCCAGCAGCTTAGACCTAGCCGTGCAGTACTTC
J: TRBJ2-5; V: TRBV27; size: NA; length: 16; D: TRBD1; CDR3: CASSLLPGQGQETQYF; DNA: TGTGCCAGCAGTTTACTTCCGGGACAGGGCCAAGAGACCCAGTACTTC
J: TRBJ2-5; V: TRBV27; size: NA; length: 14; D: NA; CDR3: CASSSYGPTGTQYF; DNA: TGTGCCAGCAGTTCATATGGCCCGACGGGGACCCAGTACTTC
J: TRBJ2-1; V: TRBV5-1; size: NA; length: 16; D: NA; CDR3: CASSLASASGYNEQFF; DNA: TGCGCCAGCAGCTTGGCAAGCGCCTCCGGCTACAATGAGCAGTTCTTC
J: TRBJ1-1; V: TRBV29-1; size: NA; length: 14; D: NA; CDR3: CSVETAGVGTEAFF; DNA: TGCAGCGTTGAAACGGCAGGGGTAGGCACTGAAGCTTTCTTT
J: TRBJ2-7; V: TRBV29-1; size: NA; length: 14; D: TRBD1; CDR3: CSVVPGTAVYEQYF; DNA: TGCAGCGTTGTCCCCGGGACAGCGGTCTACGAGCAGTACTTC
J: TRBJ2-5; V: TRBV4-2; size: NA; length: 19; D: TRBD1; CDR3: CASSQGTGTGVGFQETQYF; DNA: TGTGCCAGCAGCCAAGGAACCGGGACAGGGGTCGGGTTCCAAGAGACCCAGTACTTC